The 25 T cell receptor beta chains in this list originate from one sample, sequenced in a study of T cells in Graves' hyperthyroidism and ophthalmopathy. Researchers amplified the TCR beta CDR3 regions from RNA transcripts. Initially, a first-round RT-PCR of the TCR CDR3 employed the HTBI primer set. TCRdb reprocessed the multiplex PCR reads with MiXCR, giving one entry per CDR3 protein. The data hold approximately 400,000 distinct CDR3 sequences, with more than 12% observed a single time. Sequencing was performed on blood. The receptors come from a man aged 45-60 years with Graves' ophthalmopathy.

This clonotype was counted between two and nine times. The chain employs TRBV5-1 and TRBJ2-2; maybe TRBD2 (5 bases). Germline CDR1 reads SGHRS; CDR2 reads YFSETQ. The CDR3 runs 14 residues. Trimming took off 0 bases at V and 7 bases at J, with 10 bases between the two ends. CDR3 amino acids: CASSLVAGIGELFF. In nucleotides, the CDR3 is TGCGCCAGCAGCTTGGTTGCGGGTATCGGGGAGCTGTTTTTT.

This clonotype appeared many times. This chain connects TRBV20-1 to TRBJ2-7; D unresolved. CDR1 and CDR2 from the germline V gene are DFQATT and SNEGSKA (reference sequence). The CDR3 has 13 amino acids. V lost 1 base and J lost 6, with 13 bases in between. CDR3 loop: CSARAQALGEQYF. CDR3 nucleotides: TGCAGTGCTAGAGCCCAGGCTCTTGGCGAGCAGTACTTC.

This clonotype was recorded many times. This sequence joins TRBV29-1 and TRBJ2-3, with D unresolved. Trimming left V 8 bases short and J 0 bases short, with 9 bases between. Germline CDR1 reads SQVTM; CDR2 reads ANQGSEA. This CDR3 region has 12 residues. CDR3: CSLGFSTDTQYF. The DNA for the CDR3 is TGCAGCCTTGGGTTTAGCACAGATACGCAGTATTTT.

This clonotype was counted at least ten times. This chain connects TRBV13 to TRBJ2-2; 7 bases align to TRBD1. The CDR3 sequence is 13 residues long. V gave up 4 bases and J gave up 7 bases; unmatched junction bases: 3. Germline CDR1 is PRHDT and CDR2 is FYEKMQ (reference sequence). The DNA of the CDR3 is TGTGCCAGCAGCTCACAGGGGATCGGGGAGCTGTTTTTT. Residues: CASSSQGIGELFF.

This clonotype was seen ten or more times. This rearrangement joins TRBV2 to TRBJ2-7; D remains unclear. V was pared by 4 bases and J by 5 bases, with 9 bases between. CDR1 and CDR2 from the germline V gene are SNHLY and FYNNEI. The CDR3 is 12 residues long. The CDR3 nucleotides read TGTGCCAGCAGTGGGGGTTCGCACGAGCAGTACTTC. Translated, it gives CASSGGSHEQYF.

Many counts were recorded for this clonotype. The J gene is TRBJ2-7, the V gene TRBV9, with D unresolved. The CDR3 sequence is 12 residues long. Germline-derived CDR1 and CDR2 are SGDLS and YYNGEE. Trimming pared 4 bases from V and 0 bases from J, leaving 5 bases between. The CDR3 sequence: CASSTSSYEQYF. The CDR3 bases are TGTGCCAGCAGCACCAGCTCCTACGAGCAGTACTTC.

This clonotype was recorded many times. The V and J genes are TRBV7-8 and TRBJ2-1; TRBD1 agrees at 9 bases. Germline CDR1 and CDR2: SGHVS and FQNEAQ. The trim removed 3 bases at V and 6 bases at J, leaving 6 bases unmatched. The CDR3 consists of 15 residues. In DNA form, the CDR3 reads TGTGCCAGCAGCTTTACGGACAGGGGAAGCAATGAGCAGTTCTTC. It specifies CASSFTDRGSNEQFF.

This clonotype occurred many times. V is TRBV11-2 and J is TRBJ2-7, with 12 positions matching TRBD2. CDR3 size: 15 residues. Germline values: CDR1 SGHAT, CDR2 FQNNGV. With V trimmed by 5 bases and J by 5 bases, 7 bases remained unmatched. The CDR3 here is CASSGRLAGVHEQYF. The CDR3 coding sequence is TGTGCCAGCAGCGGCAGACTAGCGGGAGTACACGAGCAGTACTTC. Combining the CDR3 with reference TRBV11-2 and TRBJ2-7 gives the whole variable domain EAGVAQSPRYKIIEKRQSVAFWCNPISGHATLYWYQQILGQGPKLLIQFQNNGVVDDSQLPKDRFSAERLKGVDSTLKIQPAKLEDSAVYLCASSGRLAGVHEQYFGPGTRLTVT.

This clonotype turned up a few times. The rearrangement joins TRBV20-1 to TRBJ1-4; D is uncertain. The CDR3 covers 14 residues. Trimming took 4 bases from V and 8 from J, leaving 17 bases between them. From germline, CDR1 is DFQATT and CDR2 SNEGSKA (reference sequence). The CDR3 bases are TGCAGTGCTAATCCGGGAAATCTAGGGGAAAAACTGTTTTTT. Encoded protein: CSANPGNLGEKLFF.

The rearrangement uses TRBV27 and TRBJ2-7; D is possibly TRBD2 (5 bases). Trimming took off 1 base at V and 5 bases at J, with 12 bases between the two ends. Germline values: CDR1 MNHEY, CDR2 SMNVEV (reference sequence). CDR3 length: 14 residues. CDR3 region: CASSLFEGVDEQYF. The DNA for the CDR3 is TGTGCCAGCAGTTTATTTGAGGGAGTGGACGAGCAGTACTTC.

The table lists this clonotype with many counts. V gene TRBV30 combines with J gene TRBJ2-7, with D possibly matching TRBD1 (6 bases). The CDR3 contains 12 residues. V dropped 0 bases and J dropped 3 bases, with 6 bases sitting between them. Germline V CDR1 and CDR2: GTSNPN, SVGIG (reference sequence). The CDR3 DNA reads TGTGCCTGGAGTGTACAGGGCTACGAGCAGTACTTC. Translating gives CAWSVQGYEQYF.

There are a few counts of this clonotype. This chain connects TRBV29-1 to TRBJ1-2, with a weak D call TRBD1 (6 bases). Trimming took off 6 bases at V and 3 bases at J, with 14 bases between the two ends. The CDR3 totals 13 residues. Germline CDR1 reads SQVTM; CDR2 reads ANQGSEA. CDR3 coding DNA: TGCAGCGTACTGACTCGGACAGACTATGGCTACACCTTC. It translates to CSVLTRTDYGYTF.

This clonotype came up a few times. The V and J genes are TRBV10-3 and TRBJ1-2; no clear D. Trimming cost V 8 bases and J 1 base, with 11 bases left between them. Germline V gene data show CDR1 as ENHRY and CDR2 as SYGVKD. The CDR3 consists of 13 residues. CDR3 residues: CAIQDGGNYGYTF. CDR3 sequence (DNA): TGTGCCATCCAGGACGGAGGTAACTATGGCTACACCTTC.

The rearrangement links TRBV20-1 to TRBJ2-1; D may match TRBD1 or TRBD2 (5 bases each). This CDR3 contains 14 residues. Germline CDR1 is DFQATT and CDR2 is SNEGSKA (reference sequence). V was clipped by 7 bases and J by 5 bases, with 18 bases between them. The DNA of the CDR3 is TGCAGTGGGAGAGGGGAAAGGGTCCACAATGAGCAGTTCTTC. Residues: CSGRGERVHNEQFF.

This clonotype was counted many times. The V call is TRBV12-3 or TRBV12-4, the J call TRBJ2-7, with D uncertain. Trimming cost V 3 bases and J 0 bases, with 12 bases left between them. The CDR3 is 15 residues long. Here the CDR3 DNA reads TGTGCCAGCAGTTTGGGTGGGCGGAACTCCTACGAGCAGTACTTC. Translating gives CASSLGGRNSYEQYF.

The chain couples TRBV12-3 or TRBV12-4 to TRBJ2-1; a possible D gene is TRBD2 (5 bases). Trimming took 3 bases from V and 9 from J, leaving 6 bases between them. The CDR3 is 11 residues long. CDR3 sequence: CASSFSVEQFF. The DNA of the CDR3 is TGTGCCAGCAGTTTTAGCGTTGAGCAGTTCTTC.

The sample holds many counts of this clonotype. CDR3 protein: CASSHPGQFLNEQFF. Written as DNA, the CDR3 is TGCGCCAGCAGCCACCCGGGACAGTTTTTGAATGAGCAGTTCTTC. The rearrangement joins TRBV4-1 to TRBJ2-1; 7 positions agree with TRBD1. This CDR3 has 15 residues. Unmatched junction bases numbered 9, after V lost 3 bases and J lost 7 bases. Germline-derived CDR1 and CDR2 are MGHRA and YSYEKL.

This clonotype has more than one count but fewer than ten. A single base separates this from a much larger clone, so it may be a read error. The chain has TRBV27 and TRBJ2-5; no clear D gene. The CDR3 is made up of 14 amino acids. Germline loops: CDR1 MNHEY, CDR2 SMNVEV (reference sequence). Trimming left V 5 bases short and J 4 bases short, with 14 bases between. CDR3 in DNA: TGTGCCAGCAGTCCCCAGACTCCCCGAGAGACCCAGTACTTC. Encoded protein: CASSPQTPRETQYF.

There are many counts of this clonotype. This sequence joins TRBV3-1 and TRBJ2-1, with D possibly matching TRBD1 (6 bases). This CDR3 region has 14 residues. Germline V lookup: CDR1 LGHDT, CDR2 YNNKEL (reference sequence). Trimming took 5 bases from V and 7 from J, leaving 15 bases between them. The CDR3 reads CASSTTPQGNEQFF. The CDR3 nucleotides read TGTGCCAGCAGCACGACCCCCCAGGGGAATGAGCAGTTCTTC.

V is TRBV11-2 and J is TRBJ1-3; a possible D gene is TRBD1 (6 bases). In germline, CDR1 is SGHAT, CDR2 FQNNGV. The CDR3 totals 19 residues. V lost 0 bases and J lost 0, with 18 bases in between. CDR3 in DNA: TGTGCCAGCAGCTTAGAATTGAGGGGGGCCCTGGTCTCTGGAAACACCATATATTTT. It codes for CASSLELRGALVSGNTIYF.

This chain uses TRBV10-1 with TRBJ2-1; 10 bases are shared with TRBD1. The CDR3 extends over 16 amino acids. Germline lookup yields CDR1 WNHNN and CDR2 SYGVQD (reference sequence). Trimming cost V 0 bases and J 5 bases; bases outside gene matches: 4. CDR3 DNA sequence: TGCGCCAGCAGTGAGTCGTGGACAGGGGGGAACAATGAGCAGTTCTTC. This sequence encodes CASSESWTGGNNEQFF.

V usage is TRBV4-1 and J usage is TRBJ2-3, with TRBD2 matching 7 bases. This CDR3 spans 16 amino acids. V shed 0 bases and J 3 bases; nucleotides not matched to a gene: 6. Germline V gene data show CDR1 as MGHRA and CDR2 as YSYEKL. CDR3 loop: CASSQDKNGRTDTQYF. CDR3 coding DNA: TGCGCCAGCAGCCAAGATAAGAACGGGAGGACAGATACGCAGTATTTT.

Worth noting for this clonotype: A much larger clone lies one base from this, so it may be a read error. In DNA form, the CDR3 reads TGCGCCGGCAGCCAACCCGGGGGAGAGACCCAGTACTTC. Translating gives CAGSQPGGETQYF. The genes are TRBV4-3 and TRBJ2-5, with D possibly being TRBD2 (6 bases). The CDR3 loop spans 13 amino acids. CDR1 LGHNA and CDR2 YSLEER come from the germline V gene.

In this sample, this clonotype turned up a few times. V and J are TRBV29-1 and TRBJ1-5; 10 bases map to TRBD1. With V trimmed by 6 bases and J by 9 bases, 8 bases remained unmatched. The CDR3 consists of 13 residues. Germline values: CDR1 SQVTM, CDR2 ANQGSEA. Here the CDR3 reads CSVRQGAGGPQHF. The DNA of the CDR3 is TGCAGCGTACGACAGGGGGCCGGTGGGCCCCAGCATTTT.

This clonotype was detected only a few times. The V and J genes are TRBV4-1 and TRBJ2-3; D remains ambiguous. Germline CDR1 MGHRA, CDR2 YSYEKL. V lost 1 base, J lost 1 base, and 9 bases lay in between. This CDR3 is built from 15 residues. The CDR3 is CASSQVLTRTDTQYF. CDR3 nucleotide sequence: TGCGCCAGCAGCCAAGTTTTGACCCGCACAGATACGCAGTATTTT.